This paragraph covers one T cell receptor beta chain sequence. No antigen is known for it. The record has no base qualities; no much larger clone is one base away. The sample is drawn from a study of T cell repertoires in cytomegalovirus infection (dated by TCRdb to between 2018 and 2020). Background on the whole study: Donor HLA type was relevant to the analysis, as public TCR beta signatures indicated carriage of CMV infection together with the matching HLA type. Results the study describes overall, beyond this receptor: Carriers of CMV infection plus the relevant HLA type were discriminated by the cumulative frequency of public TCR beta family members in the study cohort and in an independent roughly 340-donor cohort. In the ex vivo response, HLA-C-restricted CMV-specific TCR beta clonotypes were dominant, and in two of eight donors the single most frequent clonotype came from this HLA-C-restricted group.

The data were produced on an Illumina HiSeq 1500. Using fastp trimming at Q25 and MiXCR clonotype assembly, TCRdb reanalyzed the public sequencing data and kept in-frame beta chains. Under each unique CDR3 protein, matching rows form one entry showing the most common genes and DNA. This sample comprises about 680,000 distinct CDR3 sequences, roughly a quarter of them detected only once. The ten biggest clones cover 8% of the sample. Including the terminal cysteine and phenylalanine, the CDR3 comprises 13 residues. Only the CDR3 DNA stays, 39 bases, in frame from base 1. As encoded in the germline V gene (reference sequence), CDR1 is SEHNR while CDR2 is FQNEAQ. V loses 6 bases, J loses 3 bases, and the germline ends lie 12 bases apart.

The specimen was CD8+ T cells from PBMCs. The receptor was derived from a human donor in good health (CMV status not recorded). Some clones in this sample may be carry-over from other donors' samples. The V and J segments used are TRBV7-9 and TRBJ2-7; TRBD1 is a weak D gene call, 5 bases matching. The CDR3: CASSPQGGYEQYF. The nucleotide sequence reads TGTGCCAGCAGTCCCCAGGGTGGCTACGAGCAGTACTTC. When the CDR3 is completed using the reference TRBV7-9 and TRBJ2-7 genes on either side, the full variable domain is DTGVSQNPRHKITKRGQNVTFRCDPISEHNRLYWYRQTLGQGPEFLTYFQNEAQLEKSRLLSDRFSAERPKGSFSTLEIQRTEQGDSAMYLCASSPQGGYEQYFGPGTRLTVT.